A single sample gave rise to the 29 T cell receptor beta chains below, sequenced in a study of T-cell memory formation after mild COVID-19. TCRdb reanalysed the 5' RACE reads using MiXCR and keeps one entry per CDR3 protein. The profile shows 150,000 to 200,000 distinct CDR3 sequences, under 14% of them singletons. The material sequenced was PBMCs or a T cell subset sorted from them (not recorded which). These receptors originate from a man aged 18 to 29 who had mild COVID-19 (a few samples of this study predate the infection). Cell type and time point are not known.

This clonotype was detected only a few times. CDR3 nucleotide sequence: TGTGCCAGCAGTTCCCATGCAGGGAACACTGAAGCTTTCTTT. Encoded protein: CASSSHAGNTEAFF. The chain joins TRBV6-6 to TRBJ1-1; D is unresolved. CDR1 is MNHNY and CDR2 is SVGAGI in the germline V gene (reference sequence). The CDR3 length is 14 residues. The V end was cut by 4 bases, the J end by 1 base, with 10 bases between.

This clonotype was counted many times. V gene TRBV7-2 combines with J gene TRBJ1-5; no clear D. The V gene's germline CDR1 is SGHTA and CDR2 FQGNSA. This CDR3 is 13 amino acids long. The V end lost 1 base, the J end lost 5 bases, and 6 bases lay between the germline ends. CDR3 sequence reads: CASSLGRDQPQHF. Here the CDR3 DNA reads TGTGCCAGCAGCTTAGGGAGGGATCAGCCCCAGCATTTT.

This chain joins TRBV30 and TRBJ1-6; the D is unclear. This CDR3 has 12 amino acids. In germline, CDR1 is GTSNPN, CDR2 SVGIG (reference sequence). Trimming stripped 6 bases from V and 7 bases from J, with 10 bases between. CDR3 DNA sequence: TGTGCCTGCCAGGATGGAAATTCACCCCTCCACTTT. Its protein is CACQDGNSPLHF. The full variable domain, rest sourced from reference TRBV30 and TRBJ1-6, is SQTIHQWPATLVQPVGSPLSLECTVEGTSNPNLYWYRQAAGRGLQLLFYSVGIGQISSEVPQNLSASRPQDRQFILSSKKLLLSDSGFYLCACQDGNSPLHFGNGTRLTVT.

The rearrangement links TRBV6-2 or TRBV6-3 to TRBJ1-2; TRBD1 might be the D (6 bases). CDR1 is MNHEY, CDR2 SVGEGT, per germline. The V gene lost 4 bases and the J gene lost 2 bases, with 11 bases spanning the gap. CDR3 size: 14 residues. This CDR3 reads CASSSGTTNYGYTF. CDR3 bases: TGTGCCAGCAGTTCCGGGACAACGAACTATGGCTACACCTTC.

The sample holds many counts of this clonotype. The rearrangement uses TRBV12-3 or TRBV12-4 and TRBJ1-6; possibly TRBD1 for D (5 bases). Trimming stripped 4 bases from V and 5 bases from J, with 9 bases between. CDR3 size: 14 residues. CDR3 loop: CASSYQGNNSPLHF. CDR3 nucleotides: TGTGCCAGCAGTTACCAGGGCAATAATTCACCCCTCCACTTT.

V gene TRBV7-6 combines with J gene TRBJ1-1; a possible D gene is TRBD1 (5 bases). Trimming pared 3 bases from V and 3 bases from J, leaving 11 bases between. This CDR3 region has 14 residues. The germline CDR1 and CDR2 sequences are SGHVS and FNYEAQ. The CDR3 sequence: CASSLSGPHTEAFF. Written as DNA, the CDR3 is TGTGCCAGCAGCTTGTCGGGACCGCACACTGAAGCTTTCTTT. Filled out from reference TRBV7-6 and TRBJ1-1, the complete variable domain reads GAGVSQSPRYKVTKRGQDVALRCDPISGHVSLYWYRQALGQGPEFLTYFNYEAQQDKSGLPNDRFSAERPEGSISTLTIQRTEQRDSAMYRCASSLSGPHTEAFFGQGTRLTVV.

V gene TRBV6-5 combines with J gene TRBJ2-7, with D maybe TRBD1 (5 bases). CDR1 is MNHEY and CDR2 is SVGAGI in the germline V gene. CDR3 size: 14 residues. With 7 bases removed from V and 2 bases from J, the gap between germline ends came to 15 bases. CDR3 loop: CASNYGQGTYEQYF. The CDR3 DNA sequence: TGTGCCAGCAATTATGGGCAGGGCACCTACGAGCAGTACTTC.

This clonotype was seen at least ten times. The V call is TRBV4-3, the J call TRBJ2-6; D might be TRBD1 (5 bases). This CDR3 has 17 amino acids. The V end lost 0 bases, the J end lost 2 bases, and 11 bases lay between the germline ends. The germline V gene encodes CDR1 LGHNA and CDR2 YSLEER. CDR3 nucleotide sequence: TGCGCCAGCAGCCAAGATCCGAAGGGGACTGGGGCCAACGTCCTGACTTTC. Translating it yields CASSQDPKGTGANVLTF.

The chain combines TRBV7-3 with TRBJ2-3; TRBD1 matches 12 bases. After removal of 3 bases from V and 4 bases from J, the junction contained 2 bases not matched to a gene. The CDR3 extends over 15 amino acids. CDR1 and CDR2 from the germline V gene are SGHTA and FQGTGA. CDR3 nucleotides: TGTGCCAGCAGCTTCGGGACAGGGGGCGCAGATACGCAGTATTTT. Translation: CASSFGTGGADTQYF.

There are a few counts of this clonotype. V and J are TRBV21-1 and TRBJ2-1. TRBV21-1 corresponds to a pseudogene. This CDR3 region has 15 residues. CDR3 nucleotides: TGTGCCAGCAGCTGGCCTCGGGGTCCCTACAATGAGCAGTTCTTC. Translated: CASSWPRGPYNEQFF.

This clonotype was recorded at least ten times. The gene calls are TRBV7-2 and TRBJ1-2, with D unclear. The CDR3 contains 16 residues. Germline CDR1 SGHTA, CDR2 FQGNSA. V lost 6 bases and J lost 0, with 17 bases in between. The CDR3: CASRQAYSSSNYGYTF. As DNA, the CDR3 is TGTGCCAGCAGGCAAGCTTACAGCTCCTCTAACTATGGCTACACCTTC.

The chain combines TRBV7-2 with TRBJ2-2, with D hard to call. Trimming left V 2 bases short and J 7 bases short, with 8 bases between. Germline lookup yields CDR1 SGHTA and CDR2 FQGNSA. CDR3 length: 13 amino acids. CDR3 DNA sequence: TGTGCCAGCAGCTTATTTGCAGGCGGGGAGCTGTTTTTT. The encoded protein is CASSLFAGGELFF.

The chain uses TRBV20-1 and TRBJ2-5; TRBD1 matches 7 bases. Germline V gene sequence: CDR1 DFQATT, CDR2 SNEGSKA (reference sequence). CDR3 length: 16 residues. Germline trimming cut 2 bases from V and 3 bases from J; bases unmatched to any gene: 12. CDR3 coding DNA: TGCAGTGCTAGAACAGGACAGGCGCGATGGGAAGAGACCCAGTACTTC. This sequence encodes CSARTGQARWEETQYF.

The gene calls are TRBV20-1 and TRBJ1-5, with D perhaps TRBD1 (6 bases). CDR1 is DFQATT and CDR2 is SNEGSKA in the germline V gene (reference sequence). V was cut by 4 bases and J by 0 bases, with 19 bases left in between. This CDR3 region has 17 residues. The CDR3 sequence: CSAIGLRDTISNQPQHF. The CDR3 bases are TGCAGTGCTATTGGGCTCCGGGACACCATTAGCAATCAGCCCCAGCATTTT.

V usage is TRBV20-1 and J usage is TRBJ2-6; perhaps TRBD1 as D (7 bases). The CDR3 totals 16 residues. Trimming left V 3 bases short and J 0 bases short, with 12 bases between. Per germline, CDR1 DFQATT and CDR2 SNEGSKA (reference sequence). The CDR3 here is CSARTQGGSGANVLTF. Written as DNA, the CDR3 is TGCAGTGCTAGGACCCAGGGGGGCTCTGGGGCCAACGTCCTGACTTTC.

This clonotype came up many times. This rearrangement joins TRBV29-1 to TRBJ2-3, with D perhaps TRBD2 (6 bases). The CDR3 is 13 amino acids. The germline gives CDR1 SQVTM, CDR2 ANQGSEA. V was shortened by 5 bases and J by 6 bases, with 15 bases between the two germline ends. CDR3 residues: CSVQLGGTDTQYF. CDR3 nucleotide sequence: TGCAGCGTTCAGTTGGGGGGAACGGATACGCAGTATTTT.

The rearrangement joins TRBV18 to TRBJ2-1, with D perhaps TRBD1 (6 bases). The length of the CDR3 is 13 residues. CDR1 and CDR2 (germline): KGHSH, LQKENI. V was trimmed by 3 bases and J by 8 bases, leaving 11 bases between them. CDR3 bases: TGTGCCAGCTCACCGGTAGCAGGGGATGAGCAGTTCTTC. It yields the protein CASSPVAGDEQFF. Together with reference TRBV18 and TRBJ2-1, the CDR3 gives the full variable domain: NAGVMQNPRHLVRRRGQEARLRCSPMKGHSHVYWYRQLPEEGLKFMVYLQKENIIDESGMPKERFSAEFPKEGPSILRIQQVVRGDSAAYFCASSPVAGDEQFFGPGTRLTVL.

This clonotype was recorded at least ten times. V gene TRBV3-1 combines with J gene TRBJ2-7; maybe TRBD2 (6 bases). This CDR3 is 12 amino acids long. Germline CDR1 and CDR2: LGHDT and YNNKEL (reference sequence). Trimming removed 4 bases from V and 5 bases from J, with 9 bases in between. CDR3 coding DNA: TGTGCCAGCAGCCGCGGGACCAACGAGCAGTACGTC. It encodes CASSRGTNEQYV.

The chain carries TRBV19 and TRBJ1-1; D is uncertain. From germline, CDR1 is LNHDA and CDR2 SQIVND (reference sequence). V lost 3 bases to trimming and J lost 3 bases, with 8 bases between them. The CDR3 has 13 residues. CDR3 DNA sequence: TGTGCCAGTAGTATTTCGCTCTACACTGAAGCTTTCTTT. It codes for CASSISLYTEAFF.

This sequence joins TRBV19 and TRBJ1-1; weak D call: TRBD1 (6 bases). The germline V gene encodes CDR1 LNHDA and CDR2 SQIVND (reference sequence). Trimming took off 0 bases at V and 5 bases at J, with 10 bases between the two ends. The CDR3 is made up of 14 amino acids. The CDR3 DNA sequence: TGTGCCAGTAGTATAGACAGGGGCGTTACTGAAGCTTTCTTT. Protein: CASSIDRGVTEAFF.

Only a few counts were recorded for this clonotype. The rearrangement links TRBV6-1 to TRBJ2-7; D unclear. The CDR3 is 15 amino acids. V was shortened by 1 base and J by 4 bases, with 14 bases between the two germline ends. Germline values: CDR1 MNHNS, CDR2 SASEGT. The CDR3 reads CASSEGVGNWYEQYV. The CDR3 DNA follows: TGTGCCAGCAGTGAAGGAGTTGGCAACTGGTACGAGCAGTACGTC.

The rearrangement joins TRBV25-1 to TRBJ1-2; TRBD1 might be the D (6 bases). Germline lookup yields CDR1 MGHDK and CDR2 SYGVNS. The CDR3 contains 13 residues. Deletions cut 7 bases from V and 8 bases from J, with 17 bases between. CDR3 in amino acids: CASNRGGQPGYTF. CDR3 in DNA: TGTGCCAGCAACCGTGGAGGACAGCCAGGCTACACCTTC.

In this sample, this clonotype turned up a few times. The chain is built from TRBV7-8 and TRBJ2-7; no clear D gene. Trimming cost V 5 bases and J 6 bases, with 11 bases left between them. The CDR3 extends over 12 amino acids. CDR1 and CDR2 (germline): SGHVS, FQNEAQ. This CDR3 is CASSHTGLEQYV. The CDR3 region has the DNA TGTGCCAGCAGCCATACCGGGCTCGAGCAGTACGTC.

The V gene is TRBV7-2, the J gene TRBJ1-2; no clear D. CDR1 SGHTA and CDR2 FQGNSA come from the germline V gene. Trimming left V 3 bases short and J 4 bases short, with 9 bases between. The CDR3 consists of 13 residues. The CDR3 region has the DNA TGTGCCAGCAGCTTCGGCCGGACCTATGGCTACACCTTC. Protein product: CASSFGRTYGYTF.

This clonotype was detected a few times. This chain connects TRBV7-2 to TRBJ2-1; D unresolved. CDR1 is SGHTA and CDR2 is FQGNSA in the germline V gene. Trimming pared 5 bases from V and 5 bases from J, leaving 10 bases between. The CDR3 contains 13 residues. The chain's CDR3 is CASSPWADNEQFF. The CDR3 bases are TGTGCCAGCAGCCCGTGGGCCGACAATGAGCAGTTCTTC.

The table lists this clonotype with many counts. The CDR3 spells CASRGPITRSEQYV. CDR3 bases: TGCGCCAGTAGGGGCCCTATCACCCGCTCCGAGCAGTACGTC. V is TRBV5-1 and J is TRBJ2-7; D possibly corresponds to TRBD1 (5 bases). The CDR3 runs 14 residues. V lost 8 bases and J lost 6, with 21 bases in between. CDR1 and CDR2 from the germline V gene are SGHRS and YFSETQ.

This chain links TRBV30 with TRBJ2-7; D is undetermined. Germline assignment: CDR1 GTSNPN and CDR2 SVGIG (reference sequence). Trimming removed 2 bases at V and 4 bases at J, with 6 bases between. The CDR3 extends over 11 amino acids. The CDR3 reads CAWSTSYEQYF. The DNA for the CDR3 is TGTGCCTGGAGTACGAGTTACGAGCAGTACTTC.

V and J are TRBV12-3 or TRBV12-4 and TRBJ2-1, with TRBD2 identical over 8 bases. J gave up 8 bases and V 6 bases, and 9 bases lay outside the gene matches. The CDR3 contains 14 residues. DNA for the CDR3: TGTGCCAGCAGCTCGGGACTAGTGTTCTATGAGCAGTTCTTC. It translates to CASSSGLVFYEQFF.

This clonotype was found a few times. The J gene is TRBJ2-6, the V gene TRBV6-2 or TRBV6-3; 8 bases line up with TRBD1. CDR3 size: 14 residues. The germline V gene encodes CDR1 MNHEY and CDR2 SVGEGT. The junction had 1 base not matched to a gene; V was cut back by 6 bases and J by 3 bases. The CDR3 region is CASSRGRGANVLTF. CDR3 DNA sequence: TGTGCCAGCAGCAGGGGGCGTGGGGCCAACGTCCTGACTTTC.